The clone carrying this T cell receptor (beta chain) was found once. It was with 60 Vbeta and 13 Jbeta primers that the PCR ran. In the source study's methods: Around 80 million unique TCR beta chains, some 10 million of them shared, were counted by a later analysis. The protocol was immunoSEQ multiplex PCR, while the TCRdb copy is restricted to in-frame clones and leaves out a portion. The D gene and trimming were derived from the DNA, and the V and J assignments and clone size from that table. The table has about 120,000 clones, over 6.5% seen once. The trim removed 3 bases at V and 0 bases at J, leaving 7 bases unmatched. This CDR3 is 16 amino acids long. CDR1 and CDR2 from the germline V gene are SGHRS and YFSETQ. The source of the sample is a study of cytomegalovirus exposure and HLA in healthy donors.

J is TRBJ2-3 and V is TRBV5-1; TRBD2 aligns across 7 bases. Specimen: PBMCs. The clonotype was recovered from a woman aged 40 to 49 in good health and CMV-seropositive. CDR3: CASSSYREVSTDTQYF. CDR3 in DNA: TGCGCCAGCAGCTCGTACCGGGAGGTGAGCACAGATACGCAGTATTTT.